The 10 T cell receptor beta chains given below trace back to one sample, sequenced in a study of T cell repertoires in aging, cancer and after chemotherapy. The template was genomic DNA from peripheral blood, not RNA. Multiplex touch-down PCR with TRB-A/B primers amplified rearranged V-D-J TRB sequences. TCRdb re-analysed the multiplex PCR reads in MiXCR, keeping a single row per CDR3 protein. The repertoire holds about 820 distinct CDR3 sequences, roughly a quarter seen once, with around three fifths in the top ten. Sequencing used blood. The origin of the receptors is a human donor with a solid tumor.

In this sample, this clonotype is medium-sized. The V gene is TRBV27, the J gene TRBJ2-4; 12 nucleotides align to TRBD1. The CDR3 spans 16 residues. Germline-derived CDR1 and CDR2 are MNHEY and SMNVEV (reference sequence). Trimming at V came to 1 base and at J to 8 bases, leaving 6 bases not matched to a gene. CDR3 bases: TGTGCCAGCAGTTTATGGGGGACAGGGGGCGATTACATTCAGTACTTC. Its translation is CASSLWGTGGDYIQYF.

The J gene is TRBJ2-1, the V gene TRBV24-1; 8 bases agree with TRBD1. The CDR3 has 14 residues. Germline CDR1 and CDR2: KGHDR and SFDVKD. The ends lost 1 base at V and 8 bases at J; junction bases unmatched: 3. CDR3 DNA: TGTGCCACCAGTGATTTATCAGGGGGCGATGAGCAGTTCTTC. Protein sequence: CATSDLSGGDEQFF.

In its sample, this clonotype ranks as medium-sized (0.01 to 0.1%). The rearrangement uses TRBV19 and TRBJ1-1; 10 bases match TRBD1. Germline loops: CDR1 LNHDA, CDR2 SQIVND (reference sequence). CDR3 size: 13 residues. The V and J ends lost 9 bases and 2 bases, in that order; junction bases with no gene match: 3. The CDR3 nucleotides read TGTGCCAGCCGGGACAGGGGAAACACTGAAGCTTTCTTT. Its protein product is CASRDRGNTEAFF. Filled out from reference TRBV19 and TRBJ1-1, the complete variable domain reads DGGITQSPKYLFRKEGQNVTLSCEQNLNHDAMYWYRQDPGQGLRLIYYSQIVNDFQKGDIAEGYSVSREKKESFPLTVTSAQKNPTAFYLCASRDRGNTEAFFGQGTRLTVV.

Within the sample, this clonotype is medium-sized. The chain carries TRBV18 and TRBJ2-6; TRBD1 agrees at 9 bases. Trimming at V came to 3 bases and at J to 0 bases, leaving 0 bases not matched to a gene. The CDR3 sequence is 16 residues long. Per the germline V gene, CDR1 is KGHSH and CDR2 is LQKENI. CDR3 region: CASSPGQGSGANVLTF. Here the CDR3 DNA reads TGTGCCAGCTCACCGGGACAGGGCTCTGGGGCCAACGTCCTGACTTTC.

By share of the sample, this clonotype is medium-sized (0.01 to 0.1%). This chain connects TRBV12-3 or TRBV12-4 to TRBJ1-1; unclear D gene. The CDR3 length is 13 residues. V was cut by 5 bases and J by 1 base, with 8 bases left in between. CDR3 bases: TGTGCCAGCAGTGGCGAGCCGAACACTGAAGCTTTCTTT. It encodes CASSGEPNTEAFF.

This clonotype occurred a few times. CDR3 amino acids: CASGPRTGIISPQHF. CDR3 nucleotide sequence: TGTGCCAGCGGCCCTAGGACAGGAATAATCAGCCCCCAGCATTTT. The genes are TRBV6-5 and TRBJ1-5, with 7 bases aligning to TRBD1. V lost 8 bases and J lost 10; bases outside the gene matches: 17. This CDR3 region has 15 residues. The V gene's germline CDR1 is MNHEY and CDR2 SVGAGI.

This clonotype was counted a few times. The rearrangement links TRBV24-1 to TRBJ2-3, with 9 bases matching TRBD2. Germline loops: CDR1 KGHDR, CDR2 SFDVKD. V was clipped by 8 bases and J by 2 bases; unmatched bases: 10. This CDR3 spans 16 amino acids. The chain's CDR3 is CATNLHLAGLTDTQYF. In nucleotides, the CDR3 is TGTGCCACCAACCTCCATCTAGCGGGGCTCACAGATACGCAGTATTTT.

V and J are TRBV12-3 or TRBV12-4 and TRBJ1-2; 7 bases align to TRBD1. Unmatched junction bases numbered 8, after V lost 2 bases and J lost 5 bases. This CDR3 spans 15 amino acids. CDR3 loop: CASSLRGGSLYGYTF. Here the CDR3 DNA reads TGTGCCAGCAGTTTAAGAGGGGGCAGCTTATATGGCTACACCTTC.

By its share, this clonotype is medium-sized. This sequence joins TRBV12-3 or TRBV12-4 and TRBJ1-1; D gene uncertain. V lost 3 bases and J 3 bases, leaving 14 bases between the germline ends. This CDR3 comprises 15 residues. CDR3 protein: CASSFRRVDHTEAFF. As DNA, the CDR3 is TGTGCCAGCAGTTTTCGACGGGTCGATCACACTGAAGCTTTCTTT.

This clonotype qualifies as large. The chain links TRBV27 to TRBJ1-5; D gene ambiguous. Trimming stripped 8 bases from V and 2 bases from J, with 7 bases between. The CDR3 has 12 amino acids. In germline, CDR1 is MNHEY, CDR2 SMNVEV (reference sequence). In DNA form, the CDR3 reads TGTGCCAGCGGTGGTGGCAATCAGCCCCAGCATTTT. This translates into CASGGGNQPQHF.